This passage covers 26 T cell receptor beta chains from one sample sequenced in a study of CD8 T cells in Susac syndrome. Reverse transcription used about 0.45 to 1 ug RNA and random hexamers. One entry per CDR3 protein results from TCRdb running MiXCR on the immunoSEQ multiplex PCR reads. The profile covers 300,000 to 350,000 distinct CDR3 sequences, with about 90% appearing a single time and less than 0.08% taken by the ten largest. The sequenced sample was CD4+ T cells from PBMCs. The receptors derive from a human donor with multiple sclerosis.

The V call is TRBV5-1, the J call TRBJ2-7; D unclear. This CDR3 contains 11 residues. Germline lookup yields CDR1 SGHRS and CDR2 YFSETQ. V lost 3 bases, J lost 5 bases, and 6 bases lay in between. The CDR3 loop is CASSSMDEQYF. Written as DNA, the CDR3 is TGCGCCAGCAGCTCTATGGACGAGCAGTACTTC.

The chain combines TRBV19 with TRBJ1-3, with 11 nucleotides matching TRBD1. The CDR3 runs 17 residues. J gave up 0 bases and V 9 bases, and 10 bases lay outside the gene matches. CDR1 and CDR2 from the germline V gene are LNHDA and SQIVND (reference sequence). DNA of the CDR3: TGTGCCAGCAACCGGGGACAGGGGGTTATCTCTGGAAACACCATATATTTT. Amino acids: CASNRGQGVISGNTIYF.

The rearrangement uses TRBV2 and TRBJ2-1; D may match TRBD1 or TRBD2 (7 bases each). Looked up from germline, CDR1 is SNHLY and CDR2 is FYNNEI. The ends were cut back, 6 bases at V and 8 bases at J, with 14 bases in the middle. The CDR3 spans 13 residues. In DNA form, the CDR3 reads TGTGCCAGCAGCCAGGGGGGGGACGATGAGCAGTTCTTC. This codes for CASSQGGDDEQFF.

The rearrangement joins TRBV6-6 to TRBJ2-1; D is unresolved. This CDR3 is built from 15 residues. Trimming took 2 bases from V and 7 from J, leaving 15 bases between them. Germline V gene data show CDR1 as MNHNY and CDR2 as SVGAGI (reference sequence). CDR3 DNA: TGTGCCAGCAGTTACGAGGCCCCGGTCGGGAATGAGCAGTTCTTC. The encoded protein is CASSYEAPVGNEQFF.

The chain uses TRBV4-2 and TRBJ2-1; 11 nucleotides line up with TRBD1. CDR3 length: 16 amino acids. The V gene end was trimmed by 3 bases and the J gene end by 4 bases; junction bases not matched to a gene: 5. Germline CDR1 and CDR2: LGHNA and YNFKEQ. Here the CDR3 reads CASSQAGTGGYNEQFF. The CDR3 DNA reads TGTGCCAGCAGCCAGGCCGGGACAGGGGGTTACAATGAGCAGTTCTTC.

The rearrangement joins TRBV7-2 to TRBJ1-2, with a possible D match to TRBD1 (5 bases). There are 13 residues in the CDR3. CDR1 and CDR2 (germline): SGHTA, FQGNSA. Trimming removed 3 bases from V and 6 bases from J, with 11 bases in between. The CDR3 protein is CASSFAGIDGYTF. CDR3 in DNA: TGTGCCAGCAGCTTCGCAGGGATCGATGGCTACACCTTC.

The J gene is TRBJ1-1, the V gene TRBV20-1; D is unresolved. CDR3 length: 13 amino acids. Germline V lookup: CDR1 DFQATT, CDR2 SNEGSKA (reference sequence). The ends were cut back, 1 base at V and 4 bases at J, with 10 bases in the middle. This chain's CDR3 is CSARARVVTEAFF. The CDR3 DNA follows: TGCAGTGCTAGAGCCCGGGTGGTCACTGAAGCTTTCTTT.

The CDR3 spells CASSAIHEQYF. In nucleotides, the CDR3 is TGTGCCAGCAGCGCCATACACGAGCAGTACTTC. The J gene is TRBJ2-7, the V gene TRBV11-2; D remains ambiguous. The CDR3 is made up of 11 amino acids. Germline V gene lookup returns CDR1 SGHAT and CDR2 FQNNGV. V was clipped by 5 bases and J by 5 bases, with 7 bases between them.

J is TRBJ2-3 and V is TRBV18; D possibly corresponds to TRBD2 (5 bases). Trimming cost V 3 bases and J 1 base, with 8 bases left between them. The CDR3 has 14 residues. The germline CDR1 and CDR2 sequences are KGHSH and LQKENI. This CDR3 is CASSPNGGTDTQYF. The CDR3 bases are TGTGCCAGCTCACCCAACGGGGGCACAGATACGCAGTATTTT.

This clonotype has more than one count but fewer than ten. The genes are TRBV29-1 and TRBJ2-7, with a weak D call TRBD2 (6 bases). Per the germline V gene, CDR1 is SQVTM and CDR2 is ANQGSEA. The ends were cut back, 7 bases at V and 4 bases at J, with 8 bases in the middle. CDR3 length: 10 residues. The DNA for the CDR3 is TGCAGCGCAGGGACTTACGAGCAGTACTTC. Residues: CSAGTYEQYF.

The genes are TRBV20-1 and TRBJ2-3; 8 bases align to TRBD2. The V gene's germline CDR1 is DFQATT and CDR2 SNEGSKA (reference sequence). This CDR3 is built from 11 residues. J lost 14 bases, V lost 2 bases, and 6 bases had no gene match. CDR3 amino acids: CSARSAGAPYF. The CDR3 nucleotides read TGCAGTGCTAGATCAGCGGGAGCGCCGTATTTT.

V gene TRBV30 combines with J gene TRBJ2-7; 9 bases are shared with TRBD1. With V trimmed by 5 bases and J by 5 bases, 13 bases remained unmatched. This CDR3 is 15 amino acids long. The V gene's germline CDR1 is GTSNPN and CDR2 SVGIG (reference sequence). CDR3 residues: CAWGTPGTGNHEQYF. CDR3 DNA sequence: TGTGCCTGGGGGACCCCCGGGACAGGGAACCACGAGCAGTACTTC.

This clonotype occurred once. The chain employs TRBV3-1 and TRBJ2-7, with TRBD1 as a possible D gene (6 bases). Germline CDR1 and CDR2: LGHDT and YNNKEL (reference sequence). The CDR3 is 13 residues long. V lost 4 bases and J 2 bases, leaving 9 bases between the germline ends. As DNA, the CDR3 is TGTGCCAGCAGCCGGTGGGGGCCCTACGAGCAGTACTTC. This sequence encodes CASSRWGPYEQYF.

The chain recombines TRBV19 with TRBJ1-5; possible D gene TRBD1, 5 bases. V lost 3 bases to trimming and J lost 7 bases, with 16 bases between them. CDR3 length: 15 amino acids. Germline V gene lookup returns CDR1 LNHDA and CDR2 SQIVND (reference sequence). The CDR3: CASSILGVGEQPQHF. The DNA for the CDR3 is TGTGCCAGTAGTATCCTGGGGGTTGGGGAACAGCCCCAGCATTTT.

The chain links TRBV7-9 to TRBJ2-4; possibly TRBD1 for D (6 bases). The germline V gene encodes CDR1 SEHNR and CDR2 FQNEAQ (reference sequence). CDR3 length: 17 residues. The V and J ends lost 3 bases and 0 bases respectively, with 15 bases between them. Here the CDR3 DNA reads TGTGCCAGCAGCTTCAGGGGAAGCTCCTCAGCCAAAAACATTCAGTACTTC. Protein product: CASSFRGSSSAKNIQYF. The whole variable domain, filled in from reference TRBV7-9 and TRBJ2-4, reads DTGVSQNPRHKITKRGQNVTFRCDPISEHNRLYWYRQTLGQGPEFLTYFQNEAQLEKSRLLSDRFSAERPKGSFSTLEIQRTEQGDSAMYLCASSFRGSSSAKNIQYFGAGTRLSVL.

The chain joins TRBV27 to TRBJ1-3; maybe TRBD1 (5 bases). Germline V gives CDR1 MNHEY, CDR2 SMNVEV (reference sequence). The CDR3 is 17 amino acids. The ends were cut back, 6 bases at V and 0 bases at J, with 18 bases in the middle. CDR3 bases: TGTGCCAGCAGCGAATTAGGCCGGGGGAGCTCTGGAAACACCATATATTTT. Amino acids: CASSELGRGSSGNTIYF.

The chain joins TRBV7-9 to TRBJ2-2; D might be TRBD2 (6 bases). CDR3 length: 15 residues. V was shortened by 2 bases and J by 0 bases, with 7 bases between the two germline ends. Germline V gene sequence: CDR1 SEHNR, CDR2 FQNEAQ (reference sequence). CDR3 DNA: TGTGCCAGCAGCTTACTAGCGTCGAACACCGGGGAGCTGTTTTTT. Translation: CASSLLASNTGELFF.

V and J are TRBV27 and TRBJ2-3; D is possibly TRBD1 (5 bases). The V gene's germline CDR1 is MNHEY and CDR2 SMNVEV (reference sequence). The CDR3 spans 17 residues. Trimming removed 8 bases from V and 0 bases from J, with 21 bases in between. CDR3 coding DNA: TGTGCCAGCCGGCAGGGTGGCCCTCAAGCCAGCACAGATACGCAGTATTTT. This translates into CASRQGGPQASTDTQYF.

This clonotype was recorded once. The chain employs TRBV30 and TRBJ1-2; possible D gene TRBD1, 6 bases. This CDR3 is built from 13 residues. V dropped 2 bases and J dropped 8 bases, with 15 bases sitting between them. Germline V gene data show CDR1 as GTSNPN and CDR2 as SVGIG (reference sequence). The CDR3 DNA follows: TGTGCCTGGAGTCCATTGACAGGCGGGGGCTACACCTTC. It is translated as CAWSPLTGGGYTF.

This clonotype has just one count. In nucleotides, the CDR3 is TGTGCCAGTCAACCTCAGCCGGACTATTCACCCCTCCACTTT. Protein sequence: CASQPQPDYSPLHF. The chain combines TRBV19 with TRBJ1-6, with no clear D. V was cut by 8 bases and J by 8 bases, with 16 bases left in between. This CDR3 is 14 amino acids long. Germline V gene data show CDR1 as LNHDA and CDR2 as SQIVND (reference sequence).

V and J are TRBV29-1 and TRBJ2-2; the match to TRBD2 covers 9 bases. The CDR3 length is 13 residues. Looked up from germline, CDR1 is SQVTM and CDR2 is ANQGSEA. CDR3 sequence (DNA): TGCAGTGCGGGGGGGCATGTCACCGGGGAGCTGTTTTTT. Amino acids: CSAGGHVTGELFF.

The V call is TRBV7-8, the J call TRBJ2-1, with unresolved D. CDR3 length equals 13 residues. Germline-derived CDR1 and CDR2 are SGHVS and FQNEAQ. Trimming pared 1 base from V and 10 bases from J, leaving 11 bases between. Here the CDR3 reads CASSLGLLNEQFF. In nucleotides, the CDR3 is TGTGCCAGCAGCTTAGGGCTTTTGAACGAGCAGTTCTTC.

The chain links TRBV7-9 to TRBJ2-1; possible D gene TRBD2, 6 bases. CDR1 SEHNR and CDR2 FQNEAQ come from the germline V gene (reference sequence). The CDR3 sequence is 16 residues long. The V gene lost 5 bases and the J gene lost 7 bases, with 21 bases spanning the gap. In DNA form, the CDR3 reads TGTGCCAGCAGCGGGCGGTGGGAGGCCAAGAAGAATGAGCAGTTCTTC. Translating it yields CASSGRWEAKKNEQFF. The full variable domain, its missing parts supplied by reference TRBV7-9 and TRBJ2-1, is DTGVSQNPRHKITKRGQNVTFRCDPISEHNRLYWYRQTLGQGPEFLTYFQNEAQLEKSRLLSDRFSAERPKGSFSTLEIQRTEQGDSAMYLCASSGRWEAKKNEQFFGPGTRLTVL.

V is TRBV2 and J is TRBJ2-2, with D hard to call. Per the germline V gene, CDR1 is SNHLY and CDR2 is FYNNEI. Trimming pared 6 bases from V and 4 bases from J, leaving 12 bases between. The CDR3 spans 14 residues. CDR3 nucleotide sequence: TGTGCCAGCAGAAGTACCGTGGCCACCGGGGAGCTGTTTTTT. This codes for CASRSTVATGELFF.

V and J are TRBV20-1 and TRBJ2-7; 10 positions agree with TRBD2. The J segment lost 1 base and the V segment lost 5 bases, leaving 8 bases of the junction unmatched. CDR3 length: 15 amino acids. The germline CDR1 and CDR2 sequences are DFQATT and SNEGSKA (reference sequence). CDR3 in DNA: TGCAGTGCTCACCCCTCAGCGGGGGGGTCCTACGAGCAGTACTTC. It is translated as CSAHPSAGGSYEQYF.

The chain has TRBV20-1 and TRBJ2-4; no definite D call. Germline CDR1 DFQATT, CDR2 SNEGSKA (reference sequence). The CDR3 extends over 15 amino acids. Deletions cut 3 bases from V and 8 bases from J, with 20 bases between. CDR3 sequence (DNA): TGCAGTGCTAGTAGTCTCGAGTCTCTGAACGACATTCAGTACTTC. Its translation: CSASSLESLNDIQYF.